This TCR beta chain was retrieved from a study of PD-1 blockade in classical Hodgkin lymphoma. Study-wide results and limits: Patients excluded were those beginning nivolumab under 1 year after ASCT. CD4+ TCR diversity, unlike CD8+, climbed significantly by C4D1.

TCRdb keeps only in-frame clones here, not all; method: immunoSEQ multiplex PCR. Altogether 20,000 to 25,000 clones are present, roughly 80% being singletons, with the ten largest covering approximately 2.8%. As to this clone: Antigen: not known.

The sample's time point: cycle 4 day 1 (C4D1), after 5 to 7 weeks of nivolumab. All patients relapsed after autologous stem cell transplantation, and brentuximab vedotin exposure varied. The authors purified CD4+ T cells from thawed PBMCs by magnetic negative selection. Trimming left V 5 bases short and J 0 bases short, with 8 bases between. CDR1 is LNHDA and CDR2 is SQIVND in the germline V gene (reference sequence). The length of the CDR3 is 14 residues. Sample: CD4+ T cells from blood, taken before the fourth cycle of nivolumab. The clonotype originates from a human donor with classical Hodgkin lymphoma. The chain employs TRBV19 and TRBJ1-3; D is uncertain. This chain's CDR3 is CASSGRNSGNTIYF. Here the CDR3 DNA reads TGTGCCAGTAGTGGCCGTAACTCTGGAAACACCATATATTTT.